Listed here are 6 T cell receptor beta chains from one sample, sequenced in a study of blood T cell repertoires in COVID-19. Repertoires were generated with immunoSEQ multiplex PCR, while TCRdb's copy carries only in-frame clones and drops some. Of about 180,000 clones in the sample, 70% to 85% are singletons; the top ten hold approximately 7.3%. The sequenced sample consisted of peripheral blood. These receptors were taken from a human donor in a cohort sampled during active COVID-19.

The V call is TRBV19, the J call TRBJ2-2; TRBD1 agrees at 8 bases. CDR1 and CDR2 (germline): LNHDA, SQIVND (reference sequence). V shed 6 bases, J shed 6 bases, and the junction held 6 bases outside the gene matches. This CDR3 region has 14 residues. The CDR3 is CASSPATGAGELFF. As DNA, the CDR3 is TGTGCCAGTAGCCCCGCGACAGGGGCCGGGGAGCTGTTTTTT.

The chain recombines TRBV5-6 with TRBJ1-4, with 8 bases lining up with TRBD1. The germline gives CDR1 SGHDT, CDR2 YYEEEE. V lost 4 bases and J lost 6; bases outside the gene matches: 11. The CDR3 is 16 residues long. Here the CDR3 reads CASSPERTGLDEKLFF. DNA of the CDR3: TGTGCCAGCAGCCCGGAACGGACAGGGCTTGATGAAAAACTGTTTTTT.

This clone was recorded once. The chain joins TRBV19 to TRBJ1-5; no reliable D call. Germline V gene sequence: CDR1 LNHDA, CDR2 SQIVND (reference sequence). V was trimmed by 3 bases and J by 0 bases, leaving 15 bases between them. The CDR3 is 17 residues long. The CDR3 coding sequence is TGTGCCAGTAGTATGCGGAGGAGAGGTAGTAGCAATCAGCCCCAGCATTTT. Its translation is CASSMRRRGSSNQPQHF.

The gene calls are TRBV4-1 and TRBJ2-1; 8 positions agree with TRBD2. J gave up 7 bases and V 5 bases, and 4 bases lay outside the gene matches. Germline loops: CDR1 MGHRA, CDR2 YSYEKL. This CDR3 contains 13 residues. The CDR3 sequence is CASSKAGVNEQFF. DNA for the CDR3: TGCGCCAGCAGCAAAGCGGGGGTGAATGAGCAGTTCTTC.

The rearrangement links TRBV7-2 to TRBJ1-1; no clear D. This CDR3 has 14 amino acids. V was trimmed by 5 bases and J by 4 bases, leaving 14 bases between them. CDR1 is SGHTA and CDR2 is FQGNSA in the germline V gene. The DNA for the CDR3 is TGTGCCAGCAGCCTATCCGGAGGTAGCACTGAAGCTTTCTTT. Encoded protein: CASSLSGGSTEAFF.

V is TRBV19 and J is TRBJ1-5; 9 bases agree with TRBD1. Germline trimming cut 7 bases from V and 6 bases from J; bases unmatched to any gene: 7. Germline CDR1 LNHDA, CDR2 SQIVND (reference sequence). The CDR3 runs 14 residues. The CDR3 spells CASNPGQGIQPQHF. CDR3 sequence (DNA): TGTGCCAGTAACCCGGGACAGGGTATTCAGCCCCAGCATTTT.